A selection of T cell receptor beta chains follows, all from one sample in a study of blood T cell repertoires in COVID-19. The data were produced by immunoSEQ multiplex PCR, yet TCRdb's version contains in-frame clones alone and is incomplete. The sample has roughly 320,000 clones, approximately 86% seen once; the top ten hold 1% to 1.5%. The sample taken for sequencing was peripheral blood. The receptor set was obtained from an older man with acute or convalescent COVID-19. Both conserved end residues are part of each CDR3. D genes are given only for firm matches. Clone size, where shown, is once, few, many, or a class for clones that have expanded.

CDR3 DNA: TGCAGCGGAGGGGGGGCTGGAAACACCATATATTTT
CDR3 protein: CSGGGAGNTIYF
J gene: TRBJ1-3
D gene: .
clone size: .
V gene: TRBV29-1

CDR3 DNA: TGTGCCAGCAGCTTAGCAACTGGAAACACCATATATTTT
CDR3 protein: CASSLATGNTIYF
J gene: TRBJ1-3
D gene: .
clone size: .
V gene: TRBV5-4

CDR3 DNA: TGTGCCAGCTCCTCCGGGACTAGCGCCTACAATGAGCAGTTCTTC
CDR3 protein: CASSSGTSAYNEQFF
J gene: TRBJ2-1
D gene: TRBD2
clone size: .
V gene: TRBV18

CDR3 DNA: TGTGCCAGCAGTCCAACCTCTCTAAGCGGGAGCAGGCACGAGCAGTACTTC
CDR3 protein: CASSPTSLSGSRHEQYF
J gene: TRBJ2-7
D gene: TRBD2
clone size: .
V gene: TRBV6-6

CDR3 DNA: TGTGCCAGTAGTATGCAGGATGAAAATGGCTACACCTTC
CDR3 protein: CASSMQDENGYTF
J gene: TRBJ1-2
D gene: .
clone size: .
V gene: TRBV19

CDR3 DNA: TGTGCCAGCAGCCCGCCCGGGGGGGGAGAGACCCAGTACTTC
CDR3 protein: CASSPPGGGETQYF
J gene: TRBJ2-5
D gene: TRBD2
clone size: .
V gene: TRBV4-2

CDR3 DNA: TGTGCCAGCTCACTTGACAGGGGAGGTCCCCTCAATGAGCAGTTCTTC
CDR3 protein: CASSLDRGGPLNEQFF
J gene: TRBJ2-1
D gene: TRBD1
clone size: once
V gene: TRBV18

CDR3 DNA: TGTGCCAGCAGCCAAGAGGGGACTAGCGCTTACGAGCAGTACTTC
CDR3 protein: CASSQEGTSAYEQYF
J gene: TRBJ2-7
D gene: TRBD2
clone size: .
V gene: TRBV3-1/TRBV3-2

CDR3 DNA: TGTGCCACCAGTGGGGCAGTCTTCAATGAGCAGTTCTTC
CDR3 protein: CATSGAVFNEQFF
J gene: TRBJ2-1
D gene: .
clone size: once
V gene: TRBV24-1

CDR3 DNA: TGTGCCAGCTCACCTGGTTTGGGACAGAATATACAAGAGACCCAGTACTTC
CDR3 protein: CASSPGLGQNIQETQYF
J gene: TRBJ2-5
D gene: TRBD1
clone size: .
V gene: TRBV18

CDR3 DNA: TGTGCCAGCAGCTTCAGGACAGGCAACTATGGCTACACCTTC
CDR3 protein: CASSFRTGNYGYTF
J gene: TRBJ1-2
D gene: TRBD1
clone size: .
V gene: TRBV5-5

CDR3 DNA: TGTGCCAGCAGTTACGTTCAGGGTTACGAGCAGTACTTC
CDR3 protein: CASSYVQGYEQYF
J gene: TRBJ2-7
D gene: .
clone size: .
V gene: TRBV6-5

CDR3 DNA: TGTGCCAGCAGCTTGAAAGGGGGCGGGCCCTACAATGAGCAGTTCTTC
CDR3 protein: CASSLKGGGPYNEQFF
J gene: TRBJ2-1
D gene: TRBD1
clone size: .
V gene: TRBV5-4

CDR3 DNA: TGCGCCAGCAGCCAAGAACGGGGAACAGATACGCAGTATTTT
CDR3 protein: CASSQERGTDTQYF
J gene: TRBJ2-3
D gene: .
clone size: .
V gene: TRBV4-1

CDR3 DNA: TGTGCCAGCAGCTGGGACAGACGGGACCTCCACTTT
CDR3 protein: CASSWDRRDLHF
J gene: TRBJ1-6
D gene: TRBD1
clone size: .
V gene: TRBV5-8

CDR3 DNA: TGTGCCAGTAGCGAAGGCGGAAGAGATACGCAGTATTTT
CDR3 protein: CASSEGGRDTQYF
J gene: TRBJ2-3
D gene: .
clone size: .
V gene: TRBV6-2/TRBV6-3

CDR3 DNA: TGTGCCAGCAGCCAAGGCGGGCACAGTTCCTACGAGCAGTACTTC
CDR3 protein: CASSQGGHSSYEQYF
J gene: TRBJ2-7
D gene: .
clone size: .
V gene: TRBV3-1/TRBV3-2

CDR3 DNA: TGTGCCAGCAGCTTGGAAACCGACAGGGTGAGCTCTGGAAACACCATATATTTT
CDR3 protein: CASSLETDRVSSGNTIYF
J gene: TRBJ1-3
D gene: TRBD1
clone size: .
V gene: TRBV5-5

CDR3 DNA: TGTGCCAGCAGCTTAGCTTCCGGGGGATACAATGAGCAGTTCTTC
CDR3 protein: CASSLASGGYNEQFF
J gene: TRBJ2-1
D gene: .
clone size: few
V gene: TRBV7-2

CDR3 DNA: TGTGCCAGCAGTTTAGTTGCAGATTATGGCTACACCTTC
CDR3 protein: CASSLVADYGYTF
J gene: TRBJ1-2
D gene: .
clone size: .
V gene: TRBV28

CDR3 DNA: TGTGCCTGGAGTGCCGGACAGGTGGCGGAGACCCAGTACTTC
CDR3 protein: CAWSAGQVAETQYF
J gene: TRBJ2-5
D gene: TRBD1
clone size: .
V gene: TRBV30

CDR3 DNA: TGTGCCAGCTCACCAAGGACAGGGGGAGGATACAATGAGCAGTTCTTC
CDR3 protein: CASSPRTGGGYNEQFF
J gene: TRBJ2-1
D gene: TRBD1
clone size: .
V gene: TRBV18

CDR3 DNA: TGTGCCAGCAGTTTTCAGGTTGGCTACGAGCAGTACTTC
CDR3 protein: CASSFQVGYEQYF
J gene: TRBJ2-7
D gene: .
clone size: .
V gene: TRBV12-3/TRBV12-4

CDR3 DNA: TGTGCCAGCAGCCGGGACAGGGGGACGAACACCGGGGAGCTGTTTTTT
CDR3 protein: CASSRDRGTNTGELFF
J gene: TRBJ2-2
D gene: TRBD1
clone size: .
V gene: TRBV28

CDR3 DNA: TGTGCCAGCAGCGGCTCCGGGACAGGGTGGGTAGTGGGTGCCTACGAGCAGTACTTC
CDR3 protein: CASSGSGTGWVVGAYEQYF
J gene: TRBJ2-7
D gene: TRBD1
clone size: .
V gene: TRBV7-8

CDR3 DNA: TGTGCCAGCAGCTTATTTTCCTTGAGCTCCTACAATGAGCAGTTCTTC
CDR3 protein: CASSLFSLSSYNEQFF
J gene: TRBJ2-1
D gene: .
clone size: few
V gene: TRBV11-2

CDR3 DNA: TGTGCCAGCAGGAGGGACAGGATCACCTACGAGCAGTACTTC
CDR3 protein: CASRRDRITYEQYF
J gene: TRBJ2-7
D gene: TRBD1
clone size: few
V gene: TRBV7-2

CDR3 DNA: TGTGCCAGCAGTTTATTTGGGGCAGGAAGGGAGGACACTGAAGCTTTCTTT
CDR3 protein: CASSLFGAGREDTEAFF
J gene: TRBJ1-1
D gene: .
clone size: .
V gene: TRBV28

CDR3 DNA: TGTGCCAGCAGCTTAGGCGGGACAGCAGGTCAGCCCCAGCATTTT
CDR3 protein: CASSLGGTAGQPQHF
J gene: TRBJ1-5
D gene: TRBD1
clone size: .
V gene: TRBV7-2

CDR3 DNA: TGTGCCAGCAGTTTACCCCGGGACAGGGTGGGAGGCTACACCTTC
CDR3 protein: CASSLPRDRVGGYTF
J gene: TRBJ1-2
D gene: TRBD1
clone size: .
V gene: TRBV28

CDR3 DNA: TGTGCCATCAGTGGGGACCCGACAGGTCAAAAACTGTTTTTT
CDR3 protein: CAISGDPTGQKLFF
J gene: TRBJ1-4
D gene: .
clone size: .
V gene: TRBV10-3

CDR3 DNA: TGTGCCAGCAGGATTACAAGGGAGGGCTACACCTTC
CDR3 protein: CASRITREGYTF
J gene: TRBJ1-2
D gene: .
clone size: .
V gene: TRBV6-5

CDR3 DNA: TGCGCCAGCAGCCAATTCACTAATCGGGGTGAAAAACTGTTTTTT
CDR3 protein: CASSQFTNRGEKLFF
J gene: TRBJ1-4
D gene: .
clone size: few
V gene: TRBV4-1

CDR3 DNA: TGTGCCAGCAGGGGTGGACAAACGGAGCAGTTCTTC
CDR3 protein: CASRGGQTEQFF
J gene: TRBJ2-1
D gene: .
clone size: .
V gene: TRBV6-5

CDR3 DNA: TGTGCCAGCAGCTCGCCGGGACAGGGGCCTGAGCAGTTCTTC
CDR3 protein: CASSSPGQGPEQFF
J gene: TRBJ2-1
D gene: TRBD1
clone size: .
V gene: TRBV7-3

CDR3 DNA: TGTGCCAGCAGCCAAGGGAGAGGTTACTATAATTCACCCCTCCACTTT
CDR3 protein: CASSQGRGYYNSPLHF
J gene: TRBJ1-6
D gene: .
clone size: .
V gene: TRBV3-1/TRBV3-2

CDR3 DNA: TGTGCCAGCAGTGAACGGGTGGTGGGTGCGGCCAATGAGCAGTTCTTC
CDR3 protein: CASSERVVGAANEQFF
J gene: TRBJ2-1
D gene: .
clone size: once
V gene: TRBV6-1

CDR3 DNA: TGTGCCAGCAGCGTAGCGCAGGGGCCAACCTACGAGCAGTACTTC
CDR3 protein: CASSVAQGPTYEQYF
J gene: TRBJ2-7
D gene: .
clone size: .
V gene: TRBV9

CDR3 DNA: TGTGCCAGCAGCTTAAAGGACAGTCCCACAGATACGCAGTATTTT
CDR3 protein: CASSLKDSPTDTQYF
J gene: TRBJ2-3
D gene: .
clone size: .
V gene: TRBV7-9

CDR3 DNA: TGTGCCAGCAGCCACCCGAGGGCTAGCGGGAGTATGGAGACCCAGTACTTC
CDR3 protein: CASSHPRASGSMETQYF
J gene: TRBJ2-5
D gene: TRBD2
clone size: .
V gene: TRBV3-1/TRBV3-2

CDR3 DNA: TGTGCCAGCGAAGGGGGACAGGCCTTCTATGGCTACACCTTC
CDR3 protein: CASEGGQAFYGYTF
J gene: TRBJ1-2
D gene: TRBD1
clone size: .
V gene: TRBV28

CDR3 DNA: TGTGCCAGCAGCACCCCGGGCGGGACTAGCGGGAGGTCGTCCTACAATGAGCAGTTCTTC
CDR3 protein: CASSTPGGTSGRSSYNEQFF
J gene: TRBJ2-1
D gene: .
clone size: .
V gene: TRBV21-1

CDR3 DNA: TGTGCCAGCAGCCCGATTAGGGGAAGGTCCTACAATGAGCAGTTCTTC
CDR3 protein: CASSPIRGRSYNEQFF
J gene: TRBJ2-1
D gene: .
clone size: .
V gene: TRBV11-2

CDR3 DNA: TGTGCCTGGAGTGTAGGGACAAACTACGAGCAGTACTTC
CDR3 protein: CAWSVGTNYEQYF
J gene: TRBJ2-7
D gene: .
clone size: .
V gene: TRBV30

CDR3 DNA: TGCAGTGCTAGTAGACCAAGGAGGGATGAAAAACTGTTTTTT
CDR3 protein: CSASRPRRDEKLFF
J gene: TRBJ1-4
D gene: .
clone size: .
V gene: TRBV20-1

CDR3 DNA: TGTGCCAGCAGTTCTCCGGGACAGGGGGCGCCCTATGGCTACACCTTC
CDR3 protein: CASSSPGQGAPYGYTF
J gene: TRBJ1-2
D gene: TRBD1
clone size: .
V gene: TRBV28